Each of the 28 T cell receptor beta chains below was sequenced from the same sample in a study of a mutant IDH1 vaccine in newly diagnosed glioma. These TCRs are of unknown antigen specificity. Profiled with immunoSEQ multiplex PCR; TCRdb holds only in-frame clones, not every one. The sample comprises under 40,000 clones, roughly 80% of which are singletons, and more than 20% rests with the top ten. Time point meaning: week 11, during vaccination. All doses held 300 ug of mutant IDH1 20-mer peptide, with topical imiquimod. The sample in question was PBMCs, obtained from a glioma patient whose treatment included an IDH1 peptide vaccine. These receptors all stem from a man aged 25-40 years with glioma.

The CDR3 is CASSFTAPDRVGQFF. In DNA form, the CDR3 reads TGTGCCAGCAGTTTTACTGCCCCAGACAGGGTTGGGCAGTTCTTC. The chain links TRBV2 to TRBJ2-1; 7 bases line up with TRBD1. The CDR3 sequence is 15 residues long. J lost 12 bases, V lost 5 bases, and 16 bases had no gene match. The germline gives CDR1 SNHLY, CDR2 FYNNEI.

This clone has more than one count but fewer than ten. J is TRBJ1-3 and V is TRBV5-4; D unresolved. This CDR3 has 14 residues. The V end was cut by 2 bases, the J end by 4 bases, with 10 bases between. Germline CDR1 SGHNT, CDR2 YYREEE (reference sequence). CDR3 sequence: CASSFLGFGNTIYF. The CDR3 DNA follows: TGTGCCAGCAGCTTTTTAGGCTTCGGAAACACCATATATTTT.

The table lists this clone with a count of one. J is TRBJ1-1 and V is TRBV6-5, with D maybe TRBD1 (5 bases). Looked up from germline, CDR1 is MNHEY and CDR2 is SVGAGI. The V gene lost 6 bases and the J gene lost 1 base, with 12 bases spanning the gap. The CDR3 totals 14 residues. The CDR3 protein is CASRTREENTEAFF. As DNA, the CDR3 is TGTGCCAGCAGAACCAGGGAGGAGAACACTGAAGCTTTCTTT.

This chain connects TRBV9 to TRBJ2-7; 7 bases map to TRBD2. Germline V lookup: CDR1 SGDLS, CDR2 YYNGEE. V trimming: 4 bases; J trimming: 5 bases; junction bases outside the gene matches: 12. The CDR3 loop spans 15 amino acids. CDR3 loop: CASSPFVGGKDEQYF. The CDR3 coding sequence is TGTGCCAGCAGCCCATTCGTGGGGGGGAAGGACGAGCAGTACTTC.

The rearrangement joins TRBV2 to TRBJ1-1, with unresolved D. V was trimmed by 7 bases and J by 0 bases, leaving 15 bases between them. This CDR3 comprises 15 residues. Germline values: CDR1 SNHLY, CDR2 FYNNEI. DNA for the CDR3: TGTGCCAGCATTGGACGTCCCATAATGAACACTGAAGCTTTCTTT. It codes for CASIGRPIMNTEAFF.

This chain links TRBV2 with TRBJ1-2, with TRBD1 identical over 9 bases. Germline lookup yields CDR1 SNHLY and CDR2 FYNNEI. V shed 6 bases and J 4 bases; nucleotides not matched to a gene: 6. This CDR3 region has 14 residues. CDR3 in DNA: TGTGCCAGCAGAGGACAGGGGACTTTCTATGGCTACACCTTC. Translated, it gives CASRGQGTFYGYTF.

In DNA, the CDR3 is TGTGCCAGCAGAGCGTATGGGGGGAGCAATCAGCCCCAGCATTTT. It translates to CASRAYGGSNQPQHF. The gene calls are TRBV6-1 and TRBJ1-5, with D possibly matching TRBD1 (5 bases). The CDR3 runs 15 residues. Trimming took 6 bases from V and 1 from J, leaving 13 bases between them. Per the germline V gene, CDR1 is MNHNS and CDR2 is SASEGT.

The chain combines TRBV5-1 with TRBJ2-7; 8 bases are shared with TRBD1. CDR1 is SGHRS, CDR2 YFSETQ, per germline. V was pared by 3 bases and J by 7 bases, with 9 bases of the junction left unmatched. This CDR3 spans 14 amino acids. The CDR3 region is CASSYTGGSGEQYF. The CDR3 coding sequence is TGCGCCAGCAGCTACACAGGGGGGTCGGGTGAGCAGTACTTC.

The rearrangement joins TRBV7-9 to TRBJ2-4, with 7 bases fitting TRBD2. The V gene end was trimmed by 5 bases and the J gene end by 3 bases; junction bases not matched to a gene: 13. Germline V gene data show CDR1 as SEHNR and CDR2 as FQNEAQ (reference sequence). CDR3 size: 17 residues. CDR3 sequence: CASSPFGRGEGKNIQYF. Here the CDR3 DNA reads TGTGCCAGCAGCCCCTTCGGTCGGGGGGAGGGCAAAAACATTCAGTACTTC. Looking up the rest from reference TRBV7-9 and TRBJ2-4 gives the full variable domain: DTGVSQNPRHKITKRGQNVTFRCDPISEHNRLYWYRQTLGQGPEFLTYFQNEAQLEKSRLLSDRFSAERPKGSFSTLEIQRTEQGDSAMYLCASSPFGRGEGKNIQYFGAGTRLSVL.

This chain uses TRBV6-5 with TRBJ2-7; D is undetermined. The germline gives CDR1 MNHEY, CDR2 SVGAGI. The CDR3 consists of 14 residues. The germline V and J ends were trimmed by 2 bases and 0 bases, with 8 bases remaining between them. The CDR3 region is CASSYATDSYEQYF. The DNA for the CDR3 is TGTGCCAGCAGTTACGCAACTGACTCCTACGAGCAGTACTTC.

This clone was picked up one time. The V gene is TRBV7-2, the J gene TRBJ1-2; a possible D gene is TRBD1 (5 bases). The CDR3 runs to 15 residues. Trimming cost V 1 base and J 0 bases, with 9 bases left between them. Per germline, CDR1 SGHTA and CDR2 FQGNSA. In nucleotides, the CDR3 is TGTGCCAGCAGCTTAGTTAAGGGGACTAACTATGGCTACACCTTC. This gives the protein CASSLVKGTNYGYTF.

The chain uses TRBV2 and TRBJ1-1, with D possibly matching TRBD1 (5 bases). V was pared by 8 bases and J by 4 bases, with 14 bases between. The CDR3 has 13 residues. The germline gives CDR1 SNHLY, CDR2 FYNNEI. The CDR3 reads CASFVQGSTEAFF. The CDR3 bases are TGTGCCAGCTTCGTTCAGGGAAGCACTGAAGCTTTCTTT.

This clone was seen a handful of times. The CDR3 is CASSFGGRSSEQFF. The CDR3 DNA follows: TGTGCCAGCAGCTTTGGCGGGAGAAGTAGTGAGCAGTTCTTC. This chain connects TRBV7-2 to TRBJ2-1; 7 nucleotides agree with TRBD2. This CDR3 has 14 amino acids. Germline CDR1 SGHTA, CDR2 FQGNSA. With 3 bases clipped from V and 9 bases from J, the junction kept 8 bases outside the gene matches.

The chain is built from TRBV27 and TRBJ2-4; 8 bases fit TRBD1. The V gene end was trimmed by 5 bases and the J gene end by 2 bases; junction bases not matched to a gene: 2. This CDR3 has 14 amino acids. In germline, CDR1 is MNHEY, CDR2 SMNVEV (reference sequence). CDR3 bases: TGTGCCAGCAGTGTCAGGGGGCCCAAAAACATTCAGTACTTC. Protein: CASSVRGPKNIQYF.

This sequence joins TRBV7-2 and TRBJ2-4, with D tentatively TRBD1 (6 bases). This CDR3 is built from 21 residues. Trimming removed 0 bases from V and 0 bases from J, with 24 bases in between. Germline V CDR1 and CDR2: SGHTA, FQGNSA. In DNA form, the CDR3 reads TGTGCCAGCAGCTTAGCTGGAAGAAGGACAGACACAAGAGCAGCCAAAAACATTCAGTACTTC. Translated: CASSLAGRRTDTRAAKNIQYF.

The V call is TRBV30, the J call TRBJ2-1; D is uncertain. CDR1 is GTSNPN, CDR2 SVGIG, per germline (reference sequence). The CDR3 has 11 amino acids. The ends were cut back, 1 base at V and 12 bases at J, with 10 bases in the middle. DNA of the CDR3: TGTGCCTGGAGTGCACACGATGGGCAGTTCTTC. Protein product: CAWSAHDGQFF.

This chain uses TRBV28 with TRBJ1-1; the D gene is possibly TRBD1 (6 bases). The CDR3 has 14 amino acids. The V gene's germline CDR1 is MDHEN and CDR2 SYDVKM. Trimming cost V 2 bases and J 0 bases, with 7 bases left between them. CDR3 bases: TGTGCCAGCAGTTTACAGGGGTTGAACACTGAAGCTTTCTTT. Translation gives CASSLQGLNTEAFF.

J is TRBJ2-7 and V is TRBV6-5; D call uncertain. Germline assignment: CDR1 MNHEY and CDR2 SVGAGI. The CDR3 has 15 residues. V dropped 5 bases and J dropped 9 bases, with 23 bases sitting between them. CDR3 bases: TGTGCCAGCAGTCCTCATCGGACGGAACCGTCTTGGCAGTACTTC. It yields the protein CASSPHRTEPSWQYF.

The chain has TRBV19 and TRBJ2-1, with 8 bases aligning to TRBD1. The CDR3 is made up of 15 amino acids. Trimming at V came to 1 base and at J to 7 bases, leaving 6 bases not matched to a gene. Germline lookup yields CDR1 LNHDA and CDR2 SQIVND (reference sequence). This CDR3 is CASSIGDRGVNEQFF. CDR3 sequence (DNA): TGTGCCAGTAGTATAGGCGACAGGGGTGTGAATGAGCAGTTCTTC.

This clone was found a few times. This chain links TRBV6-1 with TRBJ1-1; 7 bases map to TRBD1. In germline, CDR1 is MNHNS, CDR2 SASEGT. The CDR3 runs 14 residues. V trimming: 4 bases; J trimming: 1 base; junction bases outside the gene matches: 3. CDR3 in amino acids: CASSGRQGNTEAFF. The CDR3 DNA reads as TGTGCCAGCAGTGGTCGACAGGGGAACACTGAAGCTTTCTTT.

V is TRBV27 and J is TRBJ2-1; D is possibly TRBD1 (6 bases). The CDR3 contains 15 residues. In germline, CDR1 is MNHEY, CDR2 SMNVEV (reference sequence). Trimming took off 6 bases at V and 3 bases at J, with 15 bases between the two ends. For the CDR3, the DNA is TGTGCCAGCAGCTTAGGGTCGGGACACTACAATGAGCAGTTCTTC. Translating it yields CASSLGSGHYNEQFF.

The J gene is TRBJ2-5, the V gene TRBV5-4; D not certain. Germline loops: CDR1 SGHNT, CDR2 YYREEE (reference sequence). The CDR3 spans 14 residues. The V end lost 4 bases, the J end lost 1 base, and 11 bases lay between the germline ends. The CDR3 reads CASSVTGFQETQYF. CDR3 in DNA: TGTGCCAGCAGCGTTACCGGGTTCCAAGAGACCCAGTACTTC.

V and J are TRBV7-2 and TRBJ1-2; D is possibly TRBD1 (5 bases). In germline, CDR1 is SGHTA, CDR2 FQGNSA. Trimming cost V 0 bases and J 5 bases, with 13 bases left between them. The CDR3 covers 15 residues. The CDR3 DNA is TGTGCCAGCAGCTTAGCGTTGCAGGGACCATATGGCTACACCTTC. Translating it yields CASSLALQGPYGYTF.

The J gene is TRBJ2-7, the V gene TRBV29-1, with 8 bases lining up with TRBD2. This CDR3 spans 16 amino acids. Germline trimming cut 5 bases from V and 2 bases from J; bases unmatched to any gene: 14. Germline V gene data show CDR1 as SQVTM and CDR2 as ANQGSEA. In nucleotides, the CDR3 is TGCAGCGTTAGGGACGCCGGACTAGCCAAACCCTACGAGCAGTACTTC. It yields the protein CSVRDAGLAKPYEQYF.

V gene TRBV6-1 combines with J gene TRBJ2-2, with D possibly being TRBD1 or TRBD2 (5 bases each). V shed 5 bases and J shed 5 bases, with 15 bases lying between them. CDR3 length: 15 amino acids. Germline assignment: CDR1 MNHNS and CDR2 SASEGT. The CDR3 loop is CASSWGTPRTGELFF. The CDR3 nucleotides are TGTGCCAGCAGTTGGGGGACCCCCCGGACCGGGGAGCTGTTTTTT.

This clone has only a few counts. The genes are TRBV5-1 and TRBJ1-4, with 7 bases matching TRBD1. Germline-derived CDR1 and CDR2 are SGHRS and YFSETQ. CDR3 length equals 14 residues. V shed 4 bases and J 7 bases; nucleotides not matched to a gene: 7. The CDR3 loop is CASSPRGQFEKLFF. CDR3 DNA sequence: TGCGCCAGCAGCCCACGGGGACAGTTTGAAAAACTGTTTTTT.

DNA for the CDR3: TGTGCCAGCAGCTCTGGACAGGGCTATGGCTACACCTTC. Its protein is CASSSGQGYGYTF. The rearrangement joins TRBV5-6 to TRBJ1-2; 8 nucleotides agree with TRBD1. V lost 3 bases to trimming and J lost 4 bases; unmatched junction nucleotides: 2. Germline CDR1 and CDR2: SGHDT and YYEEEE. The CDR3 loop spans 13 amino acids.

This sequence joins TRBV6-5 and TRBJ2-5; 10 bases agree with TRBD1. V was clipped by 5 bases and J by 5 bases; unmatched bases: 8. This CDR3 spans 15 amino acids. CDR1 is MNHEY, CDR2 SVGAGI, per germline. The CDR3 DNA follows: TGTGCCAGCAGTCCCGGGACAGGGGCTTCGGAGACCCAGTACTTC. It encodes CASSPGTGASETQYF.